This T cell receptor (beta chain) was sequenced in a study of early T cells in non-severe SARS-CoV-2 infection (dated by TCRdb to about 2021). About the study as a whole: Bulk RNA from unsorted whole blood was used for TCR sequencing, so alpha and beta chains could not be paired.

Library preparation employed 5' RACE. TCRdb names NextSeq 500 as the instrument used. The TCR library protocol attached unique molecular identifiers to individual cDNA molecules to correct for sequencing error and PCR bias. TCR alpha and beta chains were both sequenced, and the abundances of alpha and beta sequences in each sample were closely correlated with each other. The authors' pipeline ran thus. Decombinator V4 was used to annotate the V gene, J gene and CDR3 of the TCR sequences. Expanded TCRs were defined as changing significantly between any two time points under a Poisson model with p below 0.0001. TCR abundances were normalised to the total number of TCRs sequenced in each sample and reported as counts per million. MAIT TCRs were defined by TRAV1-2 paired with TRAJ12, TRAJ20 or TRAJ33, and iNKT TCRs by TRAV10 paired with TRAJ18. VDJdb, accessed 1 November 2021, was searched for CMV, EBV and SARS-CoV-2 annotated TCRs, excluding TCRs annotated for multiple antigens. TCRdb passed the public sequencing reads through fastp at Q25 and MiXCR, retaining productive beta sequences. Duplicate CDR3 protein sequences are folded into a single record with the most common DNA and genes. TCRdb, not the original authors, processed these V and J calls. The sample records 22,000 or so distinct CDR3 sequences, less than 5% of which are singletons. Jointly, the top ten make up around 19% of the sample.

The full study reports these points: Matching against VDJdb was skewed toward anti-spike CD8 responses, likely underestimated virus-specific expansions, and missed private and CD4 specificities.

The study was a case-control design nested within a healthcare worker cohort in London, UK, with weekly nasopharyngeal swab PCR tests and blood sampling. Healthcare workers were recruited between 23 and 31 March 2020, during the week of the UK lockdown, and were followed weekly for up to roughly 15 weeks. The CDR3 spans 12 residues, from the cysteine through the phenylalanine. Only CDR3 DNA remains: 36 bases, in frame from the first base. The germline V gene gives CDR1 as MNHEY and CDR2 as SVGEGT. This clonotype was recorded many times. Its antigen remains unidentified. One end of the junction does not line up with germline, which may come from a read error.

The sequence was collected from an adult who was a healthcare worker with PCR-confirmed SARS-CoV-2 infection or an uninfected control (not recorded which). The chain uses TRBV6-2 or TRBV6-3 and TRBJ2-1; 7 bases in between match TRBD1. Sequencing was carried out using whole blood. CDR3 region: CASSTLQGRGIF. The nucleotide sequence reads TGTGCCAGCAGTACTCTACAGGGGCGAGGCATTTTC.